The rows below give T cell receptor beta chains drawn from one sample of a study of blood T cell repertoires in COVID-19. Assay used: immunoSEQ multiplex PCR; TCRdb lists only in-frame clones, some missing. The data hold about 200,000 clones, with about 80% observed a single time. The specimen sequenced was peripheral blood. Receptors were obtained from a woman aged 80 or over with COVID-19, enrolled during active disease. The CDR3 runs from the conserved cysteine through the conserved F or W. A D gene is named only where the DNA matches it firmly. Clone sizes are given selectively: once, few, many, or a class where the clone is expanded.

TRBD2 | TRBJ2-3 | NA | TRBV6-2/TRBV6-3 | TGTGCCAGCAGTTCGGGGACTAGAGTTAACACAGATACGCAGTATTTT | CASSSGTRVNTDTQYF
NA | TRBJ1-2 | NA | TRBV19 | TGTGCCAGTCGAAGGGGACTGGATGGCTACACCTTC | CASRRGLDGYTF
NA | TRBJ1-1 | once | TRBV5-1 | TGCGCCAGCAGCTTGGGGACAGTAAACACTGAAGCTTTCTTT | CASSLGTVNTEAFF
TRBD2 | TRBJ2-3 | NA | TRBV3-1/TRBV3-2 | TGTGCCAGCAGCCAAGACCCGGCTAGCGGGGGGCGAGTGTATTTT | CASSQDPASGGRVYF
NA | TRBJ2-1 | NA | TRBV2 | TGTGCCAGCATTTCTTCAGGGCAATACAATGAGCAGTTCTTC | CASISSGQYNEQFF
TRBD1 | TRBJ1-4 | NA | TRBV6-5 | TGTGCCAGCTCCCGCCCCGGGACAGGGGGTGAAAAACTGTTTTTT | CASSRPGTGGEKLFF
TRBD1 | TRBJ2-7 | NA | TRBV28 | TGTGCCAGCAGTCCACCTCGGACAGGCCGGGAGCAGTACTTC | CASSPPRTGREQYF
NA | TRBJ1-1 | NA | TRBV29-1 | TGCAGTGTCAGGGGCACTGAAGCTTTCTTT | CSVRGTEAFF
NA | TRBJ1-4 | NA | TRBV5-6 | TGTGCCAGCAGTAGAGCAGGTACAACTAATGAAAAACTGTTTTTT | CASSRAGTTNEKLFF
TRBD1 | TRBJ2-7 | NA | TRBV9 | TGTGCCAGCAGCCCCAAGGGGGGACAGGGTAACGAGCAGTACTTC | CASSPKGGQGNEQYF
TRBD1 | TRBJ1-4 | NA | TRBV3-1/TRBV3-2 | TGTGCCAGCAGCCTTAGGACAGGGAATGAAAAACTGTTTTTT | CASSLRTGNEKLFF
NA | TRBJ2-3 | NA | TRBV24-1 | TGTGCCACGCCCCCGGGGATTGACACAGATACGCAGTATTTT | CATPPGIDTDTQYF
NA | TRBJ2-7 | few | TRBV27 | TGTGCCAGCAGTTTATCGTTCTTCCGAGACAGGAGCTACGAGCAGTACTTC | CASSLSFFRDRSYEQYF
TRBD1 | TRBJ2-7 | NA | TRBV18 | TGTGCCAGCTCACTGGAGACAGGGGTGGCCGAGCAGTACTTC | CASSLETGVAEQYF
NA | TRBJ2-5 | once | TRBV2 | TGTGCCAGCAGTGATCGGTCGGGACTCTCAACCCAGTACTTC | CASSDRSGLSTQYF
NA | TRBJ2-1 | NA | TRBV20-1 | TGCAGTGCTGAGGACTCCCAGCAGTTCTTC | CSAEDSQQFF
NA | TRBJ1-1 | NA | TRBV2 | TGTGCCAGCAGGAGAGACAGGAACACTGAAGCTTTCTTT | CASRRDRNTEAFF
NA | TRBJ2-1 | few | TRBV6-2/TRBV6-3 | TGTGCCAGCAGTGCTACTAGTCTCCAGGCTGAGCAGTTCTTC | CASSATSLQAEQFF
NA | TRBJ2-1 | once | TRBV9 | TGTGCCAGCAGCGTAGCTTGGGGGGTCTCCTACAATGAGCAGTTCTTC | CASSVAWGVSYNEQFF
NA | TRBJ2-1 | NA | TRBV27 | TGTGCCAGCAGACCGGGGTGGGGCAATGAGCAGTTCTTC | CASRPGWGNEQFF
NA | TRBJ1-2 | NA | TRBV28 | TGTGCCAGCAGTTTAGGTGGGCAGGGGTTGAGTGGCTACACCTTC | CASSLGGQGLSGYTF
NA | TRBJ1-1 | NA | TRBV6-6 | TGTGCCAGCAGTTACGAACCGGGGATAACCAACACTGAAGCTTTCTTT | CASSYEPGITNTEAFF
NA | TRBJ2-7 | NA | TRBV19 | TGTGCCAGTAGTAGTACCGGTCTATACGAGCAGTACTTC | CASSSTGLYEQYF
NA | TRBJ2-1 | few | TRBV25-1 | TGTGCCAGCAGTGGGCCCACGCACCGAAATGAGCAGTTCTTC | CASSGPTHRNEQFF
TRBD1 | TRBJ2-6 | NA | TRBV18 | TGTGCCAGCTCACCATGGGCGACAGGGGTTTCTGGGGCCAACGTCCTGACTTTC | CASSPWATGVSGANVLTF
TRBD2 | TRBJ2-3 | NA | TRBV12-5 | TGTGCTAGTGGCCCTAGCGGGGGCACAGATACGCAGTATTTT | CASGPSGGTDTQYF
NA | TRBJ1-2 | NA | TRBV28 | TGTGCCAGCAGTCGACGGCAGGCGTTTGGCTACACCTTC | CASSRRQAFGYTF
NA | TRBJ1-1 | NA | TRBV4-1 | TGCGCCAGCAGCCAACCAACTCGGAGGTGGGGCACTGAAGCTTTCTTT | CASSQPTRRWGTEAFF
TRBD1 | TRBJ1-1 | NA | TRBV11-2 | TGTGCCAGCAGCGTAACTACAGGGGCTGAAGCTTTCTTT | CASSVTTGAEAFF
NA | TRBJ2-2 | NA | TRBV27 | TGTGCCAGCAGTTTCGCCGGGGGGCTAAAAGCCGGGGAGCTGTTTTTT | CASSFAGGLKAGELFF
TRBD2 | TRBJ2-6 | NA | TRBV5-1 | TGCGCCAGCAGCTTAGGCGGGGGGTCGGGCTCTGGGGCCAACGTCCTGACTTTC | CASSLGGGSGSGANVLTF
NA | TRBJ2-1 | NA | TRBV3-1/TRBV3-2 | TGTGCCAGCAGCCATGGGCAGTCTGGTAATGAGCAGTTCTTC | CASSHGQSGNEQFF
NA | TRBJ2-7 | NA | TRBV7-6 | TGTGCCAGCAGCTTAGCCTCAGGGGCAACCTACGAGCAGTACTTC | CASSLASGATYEQYF
TRBD2 | TRBJ2-2 | many | TRBV29-1 | TGCAGCGGCGCGACTAGCGCGAACACCGGGGAGCTGTTTTTT | CSGATSANTGELFF
TRBD1 | TRBJ1-5 | NA | TRBV6-5 | TGTGCCAGCAGCCAGGGGGGACAGTTCGTACAGCCCCAGCATTTT | CASSQGGQFVQPQHF
TRBD2 | TRBJ2-1 | NA | TRBV7-7 | TGTGCTAGCAGACCACTAGCGGGAGGGCCTAGTGAGCAGTTCTTC | CASRPLAGGPSEQFF
TRBD1 | TRBJ1-5 | few | TRBV28 | TGTGCCAGCAGTAACTCAGGGGGGCCTTATCAGCCCCAGCATTTT | CASSNSGGPYQPQHF
NA | TRBJ1-2 | NA | TRBV2 | TGTGCCAGCAGTCAATTCTATGGCTACACCTTC | CASSQFYGYTF
NA | TRBJ1-4 | NA | TRBV5-1 | TGCGCCAGCAGCTTGGCTGCCAGCCGGGGTAATGAAAAACTGTTTTTT | CASSLAASRGNEKLFF
TRBD1 | TRBJ2-7 | NA | TRBV5-1 | TGCGCCAGCAGAGCGCGACAGGGGGTCAACGAGCAGTACTTC | CASRARQGVNEQYF
NA | TRBJ1-2 | NA | TRBV19 | TGTGCCAGTAGACTCGACAGGAACTATGGCTACACCTTC | CASRLDRNYGYTF
TRBD2 | TRBJ2-1 | NA | TRBV25-1 | TGTGCCACTCAAGCGGGAACCTACAATGAGCAGTTCTTC | CATQAGTYNEQFF
NA | TRBJ2-7 | once | TRBV28 | TGTGCCAGCGGATTGACCGCGGGATGGGACTACGAGCAGTACTTC | CASGLTAGWDYEQYF
NA | TRBJ2-5 | NA | TRBV7-8 | TGTGCCAGCAGCTTAGGGTCACGGGTTGAGACCCAGTACTTC | CASSLGSRVETQYF
NA | TRBJ1-5 | NA | TRBV24-1 | TGTGCCACCAGTAGGGGTAGTCAGCCCCAGCATTTT | CATSRGSQPQHF
TRBD2 | TRBJ2-1 | NA | TRBV4-2 | TGTGCCAGCAGCCCGGCTCTGAGCGGGAGCGAATATGAGCAGTTCTTC | CASSPALSGSEYEQFF
NA | TRBJ2-7 | NA | TRBV28 | TGTGCCAGCAGGGAGTCAGGGCGGCTCTACGAGCAGTACTTC | CASRESGRLYEQYF
NA | TRBJ2-2 | NA | TRBV7-3 | TGTGCCAGCAGCTTATATCCGGGAATGGCTGGCACCGGGGAGCTGTTTTTT | CASSLYPGMAGTGELFF
TRBD1 | TRBJ2-1 | NA | TRBV28 | TGTGCCAGCATTCCGGACAGGAAGGATTCCAATGAGCAGTTCTTC | CASIPDRKDSNEQFF
NA | TRBJ2-5 | NA | TRBV7-2 | TGTGCCAGCACCCCGAGGCGGCAAGAGACCCAGTACTTC | CASTPRRQETQYF
TRBD1 | TRBJ1-2 | NA | TRBV24-1 | TGTGCCACCAGTGAGGGGACAGGTGGCTACACCTTC | CATSEGTGGYTF
NA | TRBJ1-4 | NA | TRBV18 | TGTGCCAGCTCACTCTTAAGTGGCCCAGGCCGGAATGAAAAACTGTTTTTT | CASSLLSGPGRNEKLFF
NA | TRBJ2-3 | NA | TRBV10-3 | TGTGCCATCAGTGAGAGAGGGCTAACAGATACGCAGTATTTT | CAISERGLTDTQYF
TRBD1 | TRBJ2-7 | NA | TRBV18 | TGTGCCAGCTCAACCGGGACAGGGGCCTCCTACGAGCAGTACTTC | CASSTGTGASYEQYF